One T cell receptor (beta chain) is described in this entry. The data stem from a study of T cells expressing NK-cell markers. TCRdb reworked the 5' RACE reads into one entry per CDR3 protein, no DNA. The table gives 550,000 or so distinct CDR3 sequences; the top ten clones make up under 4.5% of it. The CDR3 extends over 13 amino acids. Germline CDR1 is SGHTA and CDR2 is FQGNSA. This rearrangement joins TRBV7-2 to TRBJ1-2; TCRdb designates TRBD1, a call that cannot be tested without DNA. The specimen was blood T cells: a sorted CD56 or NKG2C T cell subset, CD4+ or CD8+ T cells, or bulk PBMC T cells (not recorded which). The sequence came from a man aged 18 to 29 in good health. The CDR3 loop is CASSPWGDYGYTF.